Below are 25 T cell receptor beta chains sequenced from a single sample in a study of cytotoxic CD8 clonotypes in ibrutinib-treated CLL. TCRdb's copy holds only in-frame clones and misses some; the assay was immunoSEQ multiplex PCR. The sample gives 110,000 to 150,000 clones, about 78% of which show up once; 5.1% is in the top ten. The starting material was PBMCs, obtained after 24 months of ibrutinib treatment. The receptors stem from a human donor with chronic lymphocytic leukemia.

The chain employs TRBV27 and TRBJ2-1; D not resolved. Germline V gene lookup returns CDR1 MNHEY and CDR2 SMNVEV (reference sequence). This CDR3 has 11 residues. Trimming cost V 7 bases and J 5 bases, with 6 bases left between them. The CDR3 protein is CASKTNNEQFF. The CDR3 region has the DNA TGTGCCAGCAAAACAAACAATGAGCAGTTCTTC.

V usage is TRBV4-2 and J usage is TRBJ1-4, with 7 bases that match TRBD1. CDR1 LGHNA and CDR2 YNFKEQ come from the germline V gene. J gave up 4 bases and V 0 bases, and 17 bases lay outside the gene matches. This CDR3 comprises 20 residues. The CDR3 region is CASSQEGPGAGTALNEKLFF. The CDR3 DNA reads TGTGCCAGCAGCCAAGAGGGGCCTGGGGCCGGGACAGCCCTTAATGAAAAACTGTTTTTT.

The chain is built from TRBV6-6 and TRBJ1-5; D is ambiguous. This CDR3 contains 13 residues. CDR1 and CDR2 (germline): MNHNY, SVGAGI (reference sequence). V was shortened by 2 bases and J by 5 bases, with 7 bases between the two germline ends. This CDR3 is CASSYDGYQPQHF. For the CDR3, the DNA is TGTGCCAGCAGTTACGACGGCTATCAGCCCCAGCATTTT.

This clone is a singleton in its sample. V and J are TRBV28 and TRBJ2-3, with TRBD1 matching over 7 bases. The V gene's germline CDR1 is MDHEN and CDR2 SYDVKM. CDR3 length: 14 residues. The V gene end was trimmed by 5 bases and the J gene end by 4 bases; junction bases not matched to a gene: 6. The CDR3 loop is CASSPPTGPDTQYF. DNA of the CDR3: TGTGCCAGCAGTCCGCCGACAGGGCCAGATACGCAGTATTTT.

This clone was detected once. V is TRBV28 and J is TRBJ1-5; possibly TRBD1 for D (5 bases). Germline V CDR1 and CDR2: MDHEN, SYDVKM. V was clipped by 2 bases and J by 5 bases, with 13 bases between them. This CDR3 has 15 amino acids. This CDR3 is CASSLGGGEYQPQHF. The CDR3 bases are TGTGCCAGCAGTTTAGGGGGAGGGGAGTATCAGCCCCAGCATTTT.

This clone appeared many times. J is TRBJ1-4 and V is TRBV6-6, with 7 bases lining up with TRBD1. The CDR3 covers 15 residues. Trimming cost V 6 bases and J 3 bases; bases outside gene matches: 7. Germline V gene data show CDR1 as MNHNY and CDR2 as SVGAGI (reference sequence). CDR3 residues: CASSRGQFANEKLFF. The CDR3 region has the DNA TGTGCCAGCAGCAGGGGACAGTTTGCTAATGAAAAACTGTTTTTT.

The gene calls are TRBV27 and TRBJ2-2, with a tentative D call TRBD1 (5 bases). V shed 1 base and J shed 3 bases, with 15 bases lying between them. Germline lookup yields CDR1 MNHEY and CDR2 SMNVEV (reference sequence). CDR3 length: 17 residues. CDR3 region: CASSLWAQGPDTGELFF. The CDR3 DNA is TGTGCCAGCAGTTTATGGGCGCAGGGTCCGGACACCGGGGAGCTGTTTTTT.

The chain couples TRBV11-2 to TRBJ2-3; TRBD1 might be the D (6 bases). CDR1 and CDR2 (germline): SGHAT, FQNNGV. The V end was cut by 4 bases, the J end by 0 bases, with 11 bases between. The CDR3 consists of 15 residues. The CDR3 DNA reads TGTGCCAGCAGCTCCCAAGGGGGTAGCACAGATACGCAGTATTTT. Protein sequence: CASSSQGGSTDTQYF. Using reference TRBV11-2 and TRBJ2-3 for the parts outside the CDR3, the full variable domain is EAGVAQSPRYKIIEKRQSVAFWCNPISGHATLYWYQQILGQGPKLLIQFQNNGVVDDSQLPKDRFSAERLKGVDSTLKIQPAKLEDSAVYLCASSSQGGSTDTQYFGPGTRLTVL.

The chain uses TRBV2 and TRBJ1-2; 8 bases match TRBD1. With 6 bases clipped from V and 2 bases from J, the junction kept 5 bases outside the gene matches. This CDR3 has 14 residues. The V gene's germline CDR1 is SNHLY and CDR2 FYNNEI. The CDR3 reads CASSGQGGNYGYTF. In DNA, the CDR3 is TGTGCCAGCAGCGGACAGGGTGGGAACTATGGCTACACCTTC.

This clone has only a few counts. The chain has TRBV28 and TRBJ1-4, with D possibly matching TRBD1 (6 bases). Germline V lookup: CDR1 MDHEN, CDR2 SYDVKM. This CDR3 has 15 residues. The ends were cut back, 5 bases at V and 4 bases at J, with 14 bases in the middle. CDR3 in amino acids: CASSQQGGGNEKLFF. CDR3 nucleotide sequence: TGTGCCAGCAGTCAACAGGGCGGGGGTAATGAAAAACTGTTTTTT.

The V call is TRBV6-5, the J call TRBJ1-6; D gene uncertain. Germline V CDR1 and CDR2: MNHEY, SVGAGI. The CDR3 sequence is 14 residues long. V dropped 2 bases and J dropped 7 bases, with 9 bases sitting between them. DNA for the CDR3: TGTGCCAGCAGTTACGTCCACGGGAATTCACCCCTCCACTTT. Translation gives CASSYVHGNSPLHF.

For this clone: One junction end does not reproduce the germline sequence, and a read error may be involved. The gene calls are TRBV5-6 and TRBJ2-1; D call uncertain. In germline, CDR1 is SGHDT, CDR2 YYEEEE. The CDR3 has 13 residues. CDR3 loop: CASSLVSSNEQFF. For the CDR3, the DNA is TGTGCCAGCAGCTTGGTGTCCTCCAATGAGCAGTTCTTC.

CDR3 DNA: TGTGCCAGCAGCTGGGGACACCAAGAGACCCAGTACTTC. As protein: CASSWGHQETQYF. The genes are TRBV7-3 and TRBJ2-5; D is perhaps TRBD1 or TRBD2 (5 bases each). With 4 bases removed from V and 0 bases from J, the gap between germline ends came to 6 bases. CDR1 is SGHTA and CDR2 is FQGTGA in the germline V gene. This CDR3 spans 13 amino acids.

The V and J genes are TRBV5-6 and TRBJ1-6, with a tentative D call TRBD1 (5 bases). This CDR3 is built from 14 residues. Germline CDR1 reads SGHDT; CDR2 reads YYEEEE. V gave up 0 bases and J gave up 10 bases, with 11 bases separating them. This chain's CDR3 is CASSLAWGGSPLHF. The CDR3, as DNA: TGTGCCAGCAGCTTGGCCTGGGGCGGCTCACCCCTCCACTTT.

CDR3: CASRTQTGGGETQYF. CDR3 nucleotide sequence: TGTGCCAGCCGAACCCAAACAGGGGGCGGTGAGACCCAGTACTTC. This chain joins TRBV6-6 and TRBJ2-5, with TRBD1 identical over 9 bases. This CDR3 spans 15 amino acids. CDR1 MNHNY and CDR2 SVGAGI come from the germline V gene (reference sequence). Germline trimming cut 8 bases from V and 5 bases from J; bases unmatched to any gene: 12.

CDR3 DNA: TGTGCCAGCACCCCAGGGGGGTACTACAATGAGCAGTTCTTC. Translation: CASTPGGYYNEQFF. This chain links TRBV6-6 with TRBJ2-1; the D gene is possibly TRBD1 (7 bases). Germline CDR1 and CDR2: MNHNY and SVGAGI (reference sequence). Trimming removed 7 bases from V and 3 bases from J, with 13 bases in between. This CDR3 has 14 residues.

This chain joins TRBV15 and TRBJ2-5, with TRBD1 matching over 7 bases. The V gene's germline CDR1 is LNHNV and CDR2 YYDKDF (reference sequence). CDR3 size: 14 residues. The J segment lost 10 bases and the V segment lost 4 bases, leaving 12 bases of the junction unmatched. DNA for the CDR3: TGTGCCACCAGCATGGGGACAGCGCCTAGGGACCAGTACTTC. Translated, it gives CATSMGTAPRDQYF.

The V gene is TRBV6-5, the J gene TRBJ2-1; D is perhaps TRBD2 (7 bases). Trimming removed 2 bases from V and 14 bases from J, with 16 bases in between. Germline V CDR1 and CDR2: MNHEY, SVGAGI. The CDR3 covers 13 residues. CDR3 coding DNA: TGTGCCAGCAGTTACGGGAGGGGGGGCCGAAAGTTCTTC. This translates into CASSYGRGGRKFF.

This rearrangement joins TRBV28 to TRBJ2-7; 12 bases line up with TRBD2. The CDR3 is made up of 16 amino acids. Germline-derived CDR1 and CDR2 are MDHEN and SYDVKM. The J segment lost 7 bases and the V segment lost 4 bases, leaving 11 bases of the junction unmatched. The CDR3, as DNA: TGTGCCAGCAGTTCCAAGGGGACTAGCGGGCCGCGGGAGCAGTACTTC. As protein: CASSSKGTSGPREQYF.

Comment on this clone: One end of the junction fails to match germline, which may point to a read error. The chain couples TRBV6-5 to TRBJ2-5; either TRBD1 or TRBD2 may supply D (6 bases each). This CDR3 is 12 amino acids long. Germline CDR1 MNHEY, CDR2 SVGAGI. CDR3 sequence: CATSRGLETQYF. CDR3 nucleotide sequence: TGTGCCACCAGTCGGGGGCTTGAGACCCAGTACTTC.

This sequence joins TRBV10-1 and TRBJ1-3, with 9 bases lining up with TRBD1. The V segment lost 3 bases and the J segment 2 bases; nucleotides outside the gene matches: 8. CDR3 length: 17 amino acids. Germline-derived CDR1 and CDR2 are WNHNN and SYGVQD (reference sequence). The CDR3 region has the DNA TGCGCCAGCAGTGACCCACGGGGACAGGGTACTGGAAACACCATATATTTT. The encoded protein is CASSDPRGQGTGNTIYF.

The J gene is TRBJ2-2, the V gene TRBV15; the D gene could be TRBD1 or TRBD2 (5 bases each). The V end lost 5 bases, the J end lost 4 bases, and 14 bases lay between the germline ends. This CDR3 is 15 amino acids long. Germline lookup yields CDR1 LNHNV and CDR2 YYDKDF (reference sequence). CDR3 region: CATSWGIASTGELFF. The CDR3, as DNA: TGTGCCACCAGCTGGGGGATAGCGAGCACCGGGGAGCTGTTTTTT.

The rearrangement joins TRBV5-1 to TRBJ2-6, with 12 bases identical to TRBD1. The CDR3 is 17 residues long. Germline loops: CDR1 SGHRS, CDR2 YFSETQ. The V segment lost 6 bases and the J segment 3 bases; nucleotides outside the gene matches: 7. The CDR3 DNA reads as TGCGCCAGCACCCCCGGGACAGGGGGCGGTGGGGCCAACGTCCTGACTTTC. This translates into CASTPGTGGGGANVLTF.

The gene calls are TRBV6-5 and TRBJ2-7, with D tentatively TRBD1 or TRBD2 (5 bases each). V was cut by 6 bases and J by 1 base, with 10 bases left in between. Germline V gene lookup returns CDR1 MNHEY and CDR2 SVGAGI. The CDR3 runs 13 residues. For the CDR3, the DNA is TGTGCCAGCAGAGGGACGTGGTCCTACGAGCAGTACTTC. Protein: CASRGTWSYEQYF.

The rearrangement links TRBV23-1 to TRBJ1-5, with D hard to call. TRBV23-1 qualifies as an ORF whose function is uncertain. The CDR3 loop spans 13 amino acids. With 4 bases removed from V and 8 bases from J, the gap between germline ends came to 12 bases. CDR3 nucleotide sequence: TGCGCCAGCAGTCCCCCCTGGGGTAAGCCCCAGCATTTT. Encoded protein: CASSPPWGKPQHF.